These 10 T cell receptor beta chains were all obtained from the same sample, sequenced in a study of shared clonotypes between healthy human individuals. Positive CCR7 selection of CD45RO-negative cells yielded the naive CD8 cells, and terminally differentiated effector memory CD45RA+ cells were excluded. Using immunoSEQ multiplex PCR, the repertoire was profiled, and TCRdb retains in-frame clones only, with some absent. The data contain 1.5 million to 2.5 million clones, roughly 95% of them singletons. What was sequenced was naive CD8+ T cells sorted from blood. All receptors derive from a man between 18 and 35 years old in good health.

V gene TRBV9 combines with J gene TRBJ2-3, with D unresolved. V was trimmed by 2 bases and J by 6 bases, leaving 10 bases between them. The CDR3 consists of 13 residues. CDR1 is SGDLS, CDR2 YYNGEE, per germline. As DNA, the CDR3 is TGTGCCAGCAGCGTGTTTGTCGCGGATACGCAGTATTTT. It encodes CASSVFVADTQYF.

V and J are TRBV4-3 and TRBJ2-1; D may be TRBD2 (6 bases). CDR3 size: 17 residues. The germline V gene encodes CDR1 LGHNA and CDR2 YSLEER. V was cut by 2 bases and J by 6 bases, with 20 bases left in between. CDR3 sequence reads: CASSQLEGGSNPNEQFF. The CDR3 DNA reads TGCGCCAGCAGCCAATTAGAGGGAGGCTCTAATCCCAATGAGCAGTTCTTC.

As DNA, the CDR3 is TGTGCCAGCAGCTTAGCGGAACAGTTGGCTGAAAAACTGTTTTTT. This encodes CASSLAEQLAEKLFF. The V gene is TRBV7-9, the J gene TRBJ1-4; D is unresolved. This CDR3 is 15 amino acids long. The ends were cut back, 0 bases at V and 7 bases at J, with 12 bases in the middle. Per the germline V gene, CDR1 is SEHNR and CDR2 is FQNEAQ (reference sequence).

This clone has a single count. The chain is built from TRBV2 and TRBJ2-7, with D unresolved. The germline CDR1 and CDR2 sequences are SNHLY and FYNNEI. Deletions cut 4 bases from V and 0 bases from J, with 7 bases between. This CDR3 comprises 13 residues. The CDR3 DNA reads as TGTGCCAGCAGTGGAGTTAGCTCCTACGAGCAGTACTTC. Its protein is CASSGVSSYEQYF.

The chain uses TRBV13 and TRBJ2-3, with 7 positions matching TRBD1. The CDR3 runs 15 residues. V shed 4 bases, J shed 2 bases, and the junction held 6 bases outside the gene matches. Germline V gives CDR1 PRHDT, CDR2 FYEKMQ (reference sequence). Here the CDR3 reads CASSSRTGYTDTQYF. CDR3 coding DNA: TGTGCCAGCAGCTCCCGGACAGGCTACACAGATACGCAGTATTTT. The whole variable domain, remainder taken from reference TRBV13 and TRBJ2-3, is AAGVIQSPRHLIKEKRETATLKCYPIPRHDTVYWYQQGPGQDPQFLISFYEKMQSDKGSIPDRFSAQQFSDYHSELNMSSLELGDSALYFCASSSRTGYTDTQYFGPGTRLTVL.

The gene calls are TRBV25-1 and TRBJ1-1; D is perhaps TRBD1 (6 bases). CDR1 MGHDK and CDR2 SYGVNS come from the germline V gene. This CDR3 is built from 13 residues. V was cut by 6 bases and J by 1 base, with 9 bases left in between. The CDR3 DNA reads TGTGCCAGCAGGATACAGGGGAACACTGAAGCTTTCTTT. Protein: CASRIQGNTEAFF.

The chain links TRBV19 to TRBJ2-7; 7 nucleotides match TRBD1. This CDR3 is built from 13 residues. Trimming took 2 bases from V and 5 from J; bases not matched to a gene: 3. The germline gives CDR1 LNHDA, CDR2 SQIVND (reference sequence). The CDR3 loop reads CASSILTGDEQYF. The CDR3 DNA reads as TGTGCCAGTAGTATACTTACAGGGGACGAGCAGTACTTC.

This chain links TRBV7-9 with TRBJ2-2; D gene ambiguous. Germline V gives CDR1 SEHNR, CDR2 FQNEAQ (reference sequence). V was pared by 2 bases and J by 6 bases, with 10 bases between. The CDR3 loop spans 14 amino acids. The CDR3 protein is CASSLIPYPGELFF. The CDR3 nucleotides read TGTGCCAGCAGCTTAATACCGTACCCCGGGGAGCTGTTTTTT.

The chain's CDR3 is CASSYPDRGGNSPLHF. CDR3 bases: TGTGCCAGCAGTTACCCGGACAGGGGAGGGAATTCACCCCTCCACTTT. The rearrangement joins TRBV6-5 to TRBJ1-6; TRBD1 matches 9 bases. This CDR3 comprises 16 residues. Per germline, CDR1 MNHEY and CDR2 SVGAGI. Germline trimming cut 2 bases from V and 7 bases from J; bases unmatched to any gene: 6.

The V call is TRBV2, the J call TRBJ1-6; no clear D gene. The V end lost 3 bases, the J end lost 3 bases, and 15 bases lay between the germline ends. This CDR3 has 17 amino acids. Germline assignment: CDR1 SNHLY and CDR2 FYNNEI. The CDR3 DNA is TGTGCCAGCAGTGAGGGGAGGGCAGGCTACTATAATTCACCCCTCCACTTT. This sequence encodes CASSEGRAGYYNSPLHF.